The sequence of this T cell receptor (beta chain) was determined in a study of T cell repertoires in cytomegalovirus infection. Background on the study: Selection of CMV epitopes for the study included recently identified HLA-C-restricted and well-studied HLA-B-restricted ones. It can be stated that public TCR beta signatures indicated CMV infection as well as a matching HLA type. Study-level points and caveats: HLA-C-restricted CMV clonotypes gave the most frequent clonotype in two of eight donors. CMV carriers with the relevant HLA were identified by cumulative public TCR beta family frequency.

TCRdb passed the reads through MiXCR, listing each CDR3 protein once. The sample carries 200,000 or so distinct CDR3 sequences, 38% recorded once. This CDR3 contains 14 residues. Germline values: CDR1 LNHDA, CDR2 SQIVND (reference sequence). V gave up 3 bases and J gave up 4 bases, with 12 bases separating them. In the case of this clonotype: The antigen is unknown.

This chain uses TRBV19 with TRBJ1-1; D is undetermined. The source is a human donor in good health (CMV status not recorded). Some clones in this sample may be carry-over from other donors' samples. The sequences come from CD8+ T cells from cultured PBMCs, collected from culture after CMV antigen stimulation. The CDR3 reads CASSIAVVGTEAFF. DNA for the CDR3: TGTGCCAGTAGTATCGCGGTAGTGGGCACTGAAGCTTTCTTT.